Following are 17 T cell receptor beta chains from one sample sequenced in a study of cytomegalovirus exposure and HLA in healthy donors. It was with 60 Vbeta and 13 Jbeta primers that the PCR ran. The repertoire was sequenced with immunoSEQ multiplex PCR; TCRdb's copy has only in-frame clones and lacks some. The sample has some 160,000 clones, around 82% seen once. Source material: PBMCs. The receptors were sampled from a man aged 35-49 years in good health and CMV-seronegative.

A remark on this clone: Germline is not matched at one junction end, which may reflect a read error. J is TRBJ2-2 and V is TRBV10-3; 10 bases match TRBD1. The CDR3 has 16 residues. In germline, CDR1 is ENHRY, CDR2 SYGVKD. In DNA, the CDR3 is TGTGCCATCAGGTCCGGGACAGGGGTCTACACCAGGGAGCTGTTTTTT. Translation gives CAIRSGTGVYTRELFF.

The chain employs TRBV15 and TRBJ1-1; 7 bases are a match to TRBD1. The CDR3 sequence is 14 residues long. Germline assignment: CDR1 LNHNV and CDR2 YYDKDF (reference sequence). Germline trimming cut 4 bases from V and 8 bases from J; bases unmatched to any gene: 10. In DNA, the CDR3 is TGTGCCACCAGCATCCTGGACAGGACCGCCGAAGCTTTCTTT. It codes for CATSILDRTAEAFF.

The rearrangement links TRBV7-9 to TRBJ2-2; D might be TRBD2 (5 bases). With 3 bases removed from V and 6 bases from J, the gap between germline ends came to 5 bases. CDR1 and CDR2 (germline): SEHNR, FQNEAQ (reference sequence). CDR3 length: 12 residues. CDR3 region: CASSFSAGELFF. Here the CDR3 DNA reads TGTGCCAGCAGCTTTAGCGCCGGGGAGCTGTTTTTT.

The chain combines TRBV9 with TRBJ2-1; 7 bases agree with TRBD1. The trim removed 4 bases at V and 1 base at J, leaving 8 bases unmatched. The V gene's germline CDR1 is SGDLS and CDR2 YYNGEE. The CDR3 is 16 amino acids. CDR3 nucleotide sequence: TGTGCCAGCAGCATGAACAGGGGAAGGTCCTACAATGAGCAGTTCTTC. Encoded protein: CASSMNRGRSYNEQFF.

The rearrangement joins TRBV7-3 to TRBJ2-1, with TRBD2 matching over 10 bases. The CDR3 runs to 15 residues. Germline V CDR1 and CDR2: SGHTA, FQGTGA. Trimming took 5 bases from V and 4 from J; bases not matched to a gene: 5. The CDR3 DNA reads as TGTGCCAGCAGCATGACTAGCGGGCGGTACAATGAGCAGTTCTTC. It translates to CASSMTSGRYNEQFF.

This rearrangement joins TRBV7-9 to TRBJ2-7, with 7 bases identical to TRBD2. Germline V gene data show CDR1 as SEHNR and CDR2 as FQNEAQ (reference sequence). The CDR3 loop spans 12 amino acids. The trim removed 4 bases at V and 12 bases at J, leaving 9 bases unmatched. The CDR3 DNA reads TGTGCCAGCAGCTACGGGACTAATCATCCGTACTTC. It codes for CASSYGTNHPYF. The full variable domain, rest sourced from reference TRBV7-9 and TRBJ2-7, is DTGVSQNPRHKITKRGQNVTFRCDPISEHNRLYWYRQTLGQGPEFLTYFQNEAQLEKSRLLSDRFSAERPKGSFSTLEIQRTEQGDSAMYLCASSYGTNHPYFGPGTRLTVT.

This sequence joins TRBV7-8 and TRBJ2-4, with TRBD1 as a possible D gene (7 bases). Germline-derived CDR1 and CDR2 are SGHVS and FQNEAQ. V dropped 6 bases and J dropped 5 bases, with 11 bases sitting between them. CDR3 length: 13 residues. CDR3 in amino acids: CASRGGGENIQYF. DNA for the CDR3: TGTGCCAGCAGAGGGGGCGGGGAAAACATTCAGTACTTC.

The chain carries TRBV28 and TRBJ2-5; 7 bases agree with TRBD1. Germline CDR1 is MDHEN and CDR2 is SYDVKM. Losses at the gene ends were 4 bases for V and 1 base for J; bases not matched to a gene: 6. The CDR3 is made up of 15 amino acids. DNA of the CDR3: TGTGCCAGCAGTTCCCAGGACAGGCGCCAAGAGACCCAGTACTTC. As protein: CASSSQDRRQETQYF.

CDR3 DNA sequence: TGCAGCGGGACTAGTGGGGGGACAGATACGCAGTATTTT. It specifies CSGTSGGTDTQYF. V usage is TRBV29-1 and J usage is TRBJ2-3; the match to TRBD2 covers 7 bases. The CDR3 spans 13 residues. The germline CDR1 and CDR2 sequences are SQVTM and ANQGSEA. The V segment lost 7 bases and the J segment 3 bases; nucleotides outside the gene matches: 7.

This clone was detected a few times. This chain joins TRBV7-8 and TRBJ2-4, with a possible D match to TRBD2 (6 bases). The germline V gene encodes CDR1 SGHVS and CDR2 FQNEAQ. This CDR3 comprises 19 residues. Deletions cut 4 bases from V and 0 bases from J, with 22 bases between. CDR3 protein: CASSSFLGPPGVAKNIQYF. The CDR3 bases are TGTGCCAGCAGCTCCTTCCTCGGGCCTCCGGGGGTAGCCAAAAACATTCAGTACTTC.

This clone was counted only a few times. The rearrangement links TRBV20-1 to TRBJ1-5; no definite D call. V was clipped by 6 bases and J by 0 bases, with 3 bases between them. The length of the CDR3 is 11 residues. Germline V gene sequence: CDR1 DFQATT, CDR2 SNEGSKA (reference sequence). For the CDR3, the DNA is TGCAGTGCCTGTAGCAATCAGCCCCAGCATTTT. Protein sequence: CSACSNQPQHF.

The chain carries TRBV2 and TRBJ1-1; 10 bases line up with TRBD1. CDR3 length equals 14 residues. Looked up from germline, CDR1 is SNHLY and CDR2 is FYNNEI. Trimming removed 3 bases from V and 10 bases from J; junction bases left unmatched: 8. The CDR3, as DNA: TGTGCCAGCAGTGATGACAGGGGGCCGTCCGGAGCTTTCTTT. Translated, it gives CASSDDRGPSGAFF.

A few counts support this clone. CDR3 DNA sequence: TGTGCCAGCAGTTCAGGTTGGGACTATGGCTACACCTTC. This codes for CASSSGWDYGYTF. The V gene is TRBV25-1, the J gene TRBJ1-2; D is unresolved. The CDR3 has 13 residues. Germline assignment: CDR1 MGHDK and CDR2 SYGVNS. The ends were cut back, 5 bases at V and 3 bases at J, with 10 bases in the middle.

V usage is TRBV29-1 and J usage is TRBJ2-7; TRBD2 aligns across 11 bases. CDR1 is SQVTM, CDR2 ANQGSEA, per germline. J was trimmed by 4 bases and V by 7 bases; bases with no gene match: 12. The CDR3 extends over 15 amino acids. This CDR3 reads CSGRLGLAGVYEQYF. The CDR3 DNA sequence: TGCAGCGGCCGATTAGGACTAGCGGGTGTTTACGAGCAGTACTTC.

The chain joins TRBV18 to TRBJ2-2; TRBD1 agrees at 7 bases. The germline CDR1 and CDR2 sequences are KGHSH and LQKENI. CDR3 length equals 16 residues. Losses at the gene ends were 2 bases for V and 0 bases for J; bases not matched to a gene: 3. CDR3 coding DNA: TGTGCCAGCTCACCAAGTGGGACAGCGAACACCGGGGAGCTGTTTTTT. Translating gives CASSPSGTANTGELFF.

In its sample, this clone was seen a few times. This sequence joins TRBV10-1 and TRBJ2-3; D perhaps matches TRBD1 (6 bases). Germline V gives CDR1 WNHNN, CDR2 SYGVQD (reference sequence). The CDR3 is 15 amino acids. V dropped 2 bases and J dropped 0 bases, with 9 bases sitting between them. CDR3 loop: CASSEGTTSTDTQYF. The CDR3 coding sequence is TGCGCCAGCAGTGAGGGGACAACTAGCACAGATACGCAGTATTTT.

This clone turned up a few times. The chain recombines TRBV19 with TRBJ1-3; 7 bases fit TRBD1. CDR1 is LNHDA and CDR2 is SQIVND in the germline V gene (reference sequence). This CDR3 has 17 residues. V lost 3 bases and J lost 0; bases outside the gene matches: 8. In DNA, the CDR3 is TGTGCCAGTAGTATTGGACAGGCTAGGTTCTCTGGAAACACCATATATTTT. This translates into CASSIGQARFSGNTIYF.